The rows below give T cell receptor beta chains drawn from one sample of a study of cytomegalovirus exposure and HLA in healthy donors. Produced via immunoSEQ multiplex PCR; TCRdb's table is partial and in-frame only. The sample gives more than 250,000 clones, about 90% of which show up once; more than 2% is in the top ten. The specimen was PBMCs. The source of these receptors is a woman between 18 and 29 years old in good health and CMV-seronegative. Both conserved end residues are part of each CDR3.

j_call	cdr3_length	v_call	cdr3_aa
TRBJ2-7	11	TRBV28	CASSFREAQYF
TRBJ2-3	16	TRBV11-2	CASSRAGTLHTDTQYF
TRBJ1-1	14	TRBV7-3	CASSLTGGGDEAFF
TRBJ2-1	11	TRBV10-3	CAVTGGYEQFF
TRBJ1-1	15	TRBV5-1	CASSLAYRVGTEAFF
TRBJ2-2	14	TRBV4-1	CASSQLRGSGELFF
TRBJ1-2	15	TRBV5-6	CASSWVEDTRYGYTF
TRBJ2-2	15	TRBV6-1	CASSVRLTNTGELFF
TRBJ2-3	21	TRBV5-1	CASSLPNSGGGYAYRTDTQYF
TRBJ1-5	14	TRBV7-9	CASAGPDYNQPQHF
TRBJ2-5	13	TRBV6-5	CASRRTTQETQYF
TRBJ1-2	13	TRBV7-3	CASSSSGYYGYTF
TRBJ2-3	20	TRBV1	CTSSPRPGGPPKFCTDTQYF
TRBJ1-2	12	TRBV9	CASRGTVYGYTF
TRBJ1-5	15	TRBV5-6	CASSLTGDFNQPQHF
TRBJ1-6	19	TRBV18	CASSPQGQGAIYGNSPLHF
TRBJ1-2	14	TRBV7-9	CSSSLAQTGDGYTF
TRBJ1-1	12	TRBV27	CASSSTGVDAFF
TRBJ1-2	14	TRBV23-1	CASSQSLAGIGYTF
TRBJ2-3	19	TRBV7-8	CASSPLFGDRGQITDTQYF
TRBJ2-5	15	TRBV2	CASSFRLADQETQYF
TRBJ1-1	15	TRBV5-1	CASSLAVTGNTEAFF
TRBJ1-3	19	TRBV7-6	CASSHHHLLTGERGNTIYF
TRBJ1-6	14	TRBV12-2	CASRMVARDSPLHF
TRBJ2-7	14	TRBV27	CASRDSPSSYEQYF
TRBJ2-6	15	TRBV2	CASSAQGDRSNVLTF
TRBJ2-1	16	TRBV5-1	CASSLEGTSGRGEQFF
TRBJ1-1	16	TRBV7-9	CASDKGQGGLNTEAFF
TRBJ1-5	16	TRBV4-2	CASSQESNRGNQPQHF
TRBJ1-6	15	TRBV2	CASSEGASYNSPLHF
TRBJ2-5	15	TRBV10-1	CASSESMEGKGTQYF
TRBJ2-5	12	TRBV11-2	CASSISEETQYF
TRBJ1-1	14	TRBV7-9	CSSSRPSAGAEAFF
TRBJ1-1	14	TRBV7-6	CASSLAGQNTEAFF
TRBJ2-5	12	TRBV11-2	CASSELQETQYF
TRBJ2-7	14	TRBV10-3	CAITSRTDSYEQYF
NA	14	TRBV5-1	CASSRGGGSYEQYF
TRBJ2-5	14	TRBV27	CASSPLTAGETQYF
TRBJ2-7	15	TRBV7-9	CASSSAADRPYEQYF
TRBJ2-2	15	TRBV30	CAWNSGGKNTGELFF
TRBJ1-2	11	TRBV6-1	CASSFGYGYTF
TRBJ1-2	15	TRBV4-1	CASSPAGTGYDGYTF
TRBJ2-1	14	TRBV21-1	CASSNNGTVNEQFF
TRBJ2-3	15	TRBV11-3	CASSLGGGDTDTQYF
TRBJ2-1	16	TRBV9	CASSARSGVTYNEQFF
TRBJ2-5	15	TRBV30	CAWRPGQGARETQYF
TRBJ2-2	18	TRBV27	CASSFEGGGTGGPGELFF
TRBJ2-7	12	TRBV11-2	CASSLIGGAQYF
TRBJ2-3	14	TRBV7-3	CASSLRPPGDTQYF
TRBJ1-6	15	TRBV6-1	CASSATGGRDSPLHF
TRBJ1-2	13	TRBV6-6	CASSLPRAYGYTF
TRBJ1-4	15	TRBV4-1	CASSRDGVVGEKLFF